This is a list of T cell receptor beta chains from one sample in a study of cytomegalovirus exposure and HLA in healthy donors. Clones were sequenced by immunoSEQ multiplex PCR, and TCRdb holds only the in-frame ones, with some missing. The sample consists of about 120,000 clones, 81% of them appearing once. Sequencing was performed on PBMCs. These TCRs come from a woman aged 25 to 45 in good health and CMV-seronegative. CDR3s include the opening cysteine and the closing phenylalanine or tryptophan. The D gene is left open where the match is weak. Clone size is not always given. Where it is, it says once, few, many or a class for expanded clones.

V gene	D gene	J gene	clone size	CDR3 protein	CDR3 DNA
TRBV7-2	TRBD2	TRBJ2-1	once	CASKDSGRGPEALYNEQFF	TGTGCCAGCAAAGATAGCGGGAGGGGGCCCGAGGCACTCTACAATGAGCAGTTCTTC
TRBV27	TRBD2	TRBJ2-5	once	CASSVNEGGPGETQYF	TGTGCCAGCAGTGTCAATGAGGGAGGGCCGGGTGAGACCCAGTACTTC
TRBV19	TRBD2	TRBJ2-3	few	CASSIAGGTDTQYF	TGTGCCAGTAGTATTGCGGGGGGCACAGATACGCAGTATTTT
TRBV4-1	TRBD2	TRBJ2-3	-	CASSQILAGGGDTQYF	TGCGCCAGCAGCCAGATCCTAGCGGGGGGGGGAGATACGCAGTATTTT
TRBV25-1	-	TRBJ1-1	once	CASSRGYSEAFF	TGTGCCAGCAGTAGGGGTTATAGTGAAGCTTTCTTT
TRBV19	TRBD1	TRBJ1-1	-	CASSLGTGVNTEAFF	TGTGCCAGTAGCCTAGGGACAGGGGTGAACACTGAAGCTTTCTTT
TRBV27	-	TRBJ1-2	-	CASSLTGGRDGYTF	TGTGCCAGCAGTTTAACGGGGGGCAGGGATGGCTACACCTTC
TRBV13	TRBD1	TRBJ2-7	-	CASSDRDRSYEQYF	TGTGCCAGCAGCGACCGGGACAGGAGCTACGAGCAGTACTTC
TRBV7-9	TRBD1	TRBJ1-4	-	CASSLAGTGGKEKLFF	TGTGCCAGCAGCTTAGCGGGCACAGGGGGAAAGGAAAAACTGTTTTTT
TRBV19	TRBD1	TRBJ1-4	-	CASNTGTGGSSNEKLFF	TGTGCCAGTAACACCGGGACAGGGGGCTCGTCTAATGAAAAACTGTTTTTT
TRBV27	-	TRBJ1-1	once	CASSGGGDKDIGAFF	TGTGCCAGCAGTGGCGGGGGGGATAAGGATATTGGAGCTTTCTTT
TRBV7-8	-	TRBJ2-1	-	CASSQSTDNEQFF	TGTGCCAGCAGCCAATCGACTGACAATGAGCAGTTCTTC
TRBV14	-	TRBJ1-5	-	CASSQSAENQPQHF	TGTGCCAGCAGCCAATCTGCAGAAAATCAGCCCCAGCATTTT
TRBV5-6	-	TRBJ2-1	-	CASSTKTRGEQFF	TGTGCCAGCAGCACGAAGACCCGGGGTGAGCAGTTCTTC
TRBV19	TRBD1	TRBJ1-5	-	CASSSAGTGFHQPQHF	TGTGCCAGTAGTAGCGCCGGGACAGGGTTTCATCAGCCCCAGCATTTT